The 14 T cell receptor beta chains given below trace back to one sample, sequenced in a study of cytomegalovirus exposure and HLA in healthy donors. Primers included in the PCR were 60 Vbeta and 13 Jbeta primers. Sequencing used immunoSEQ multiplex PCR; TCRdb keeps in-frame clones, though not all of them. The sample holds over 150,000 clones, about four fifths seen once. What was sequenced was PBMCs. These receptors originate from a boy younger than 10 in good health and CMV-seronegative.

Details on this clone: Its ends do not fully match the called genes, so a read error is possible. The J gene is TRBJ2-2, the V gene TRBV6-1; D possibly corresponds to TRBD1 (7 bases). This CDR3 has 18 residues. The germline CDR1 and CDR2 sequences are MNHNS and SASEGT. The DNA for the CDR3 is TGTGCCAGCAGGGAAGCGATGGGCCGGACAGGAGGGGACTGGGAGCTGTTTTTT. Amino acid sequence: CASREAMGRTGGDWELFF.

This clone was seen just once. The CDR3 sequence is CASSPGTGSNYGYTF. CDR3 nucleotide sequence: TGTGCCAGCTCACCCGGGACAGGGTCTAACTATGGCTACACCTTC. The rearrangement joins TRBV18 to TRBJ1-2; 9 nucleotides match TRBD1. Germline loops: CDR1 KGHSH, CDR2 LQKENI. The CDR3 sequence is 15 residues long. J was trimmed by 0 bases and V by 3 bases; bases with no gene match: 2. Full variable domain (missing parts from reference TRBV18 and TRBJ1-2): NAGVMQNPRHLVRRRGQEARLRCSPMKGHSHVYWYRQLPEEGLKFMVYLQKENIIDESGMPKERFSAEFPKEGPSILRIQQVVRGDSAAYFCASSPGTGSNYGYTFGSGTRLTVV.

This rearrangement joins TRBV5-1 to TRBJ2-2; tentative D call: TRBD2 (6 bases). The CDR3 spans 16 residues. Germline CDR1 SGHRS, CDR2 YFSETQ. The V gene lost 3 bases and the J gene lost 6 bases, with 18 bases spanning the gap. The CDR3 region is CASSSLFGGMSGELFF. The CDR3 coding sequence is TGCGCCAGCAGCTCCCTTTTTGGGGGGATGTCCGGGGAGCTGTTTTTT.

This clone was detected a few times. J is TRBJ1-4 and V is TRBV7-9, with TRBD1 matching over 8 bases. Germline CDR1 is SEHNR and CDR2 is FQNEAQ (reference sequence). J lost 4 bases, V lost 3 bases, and 7 bases had no gene match. The CDR3 is 16 amino acids. CDR3 loop: CASSFPRGQINEKLFF. Here the CDR3 DNA reads TGTGCCAGCAGCTTCCCCAGGGGGCAAATTAATGAAAAACTGTTTTTT.

This chain links TRBV11-3 with TRBJ1-1, with D possibly being TRBD1 (5 bases). CDR3 length equals 13 residues. V was shortened by 2 bases and J by 3 bases, with 7 bases between the two germline ends. The germline gives CDR1 SGHNT, CDR2 YENEEA. The CDR3 nucleotides read TGTGCCAGCAGCTTATTCAGGGACACTGAAGCTTTCTTT. This codes for CASSLFRDTEAFF.

V gene TRBV30 combines with J gene TRBJ2-3; D is perhaps TRBD1 (5 bases). Per the germline V gene, CDR1 is GTSNPN and CDR2 is SVGIG (reference sequence). This CDR3 has 14 residues. V was cut by 8 bases and J by 0 bases, with 15 bases left in between. The CDR3 DNA follows: TGTGCCCGGGTGGGGCCGGAAAGCACAGATACGCAGTATTTT. It is translated as CARVGPESTDTQYF.

The table lists this clone with a count of one. V usage is TRBV5-1 and J usage is TRBJ1-1; possible D gene TRBD1, 6 bases. The germline V and J ends were trimmed by 0 bases and 3 bases, with 9 bases remaining between them. This CDR3 has 14 amino acids. The germline CDR1 and CDR2 sequences are SGHRS and YFSETQ. As DNA, the CDR3 is TGCGCCAGCAGCTTGGCTCAGGGGTACACTGAAGCTTTCTTT. Translation gives CASSLAQGYTEAFF.

This chain joins TRBV15 and TRBJ2-5; TRBD1 matches 7 bases. The DNA end favors TRBJ2-7, so the J call may be wrong. Germline CDR1 LNHNV, CDR2 YYDKDF (reference sequence). This CDR3 is built from 16 residues. CDR3 in amino acids: CATSRESQGDSYEQYF. In nucleotides, the CDR3 is TGTGCCACCAGCAGAGAGTCGCAGGGGGACTCCTACGAGCAGTACTTC.

V and J are TRBV6-1 and TRBJ2-7, with D uncertain. The CDR3 extends over 14 amino acids. The germline V gene encodes CDR1 MNHNS and CDR2 SASEGT. Deletions cut 3 bases from V and 0 bases from J, with 9 bases between. This chain's CDR3 is CASSDSFGSYEQYF. For the CDR3, the DNA is TGTGCCAGCAGTGACTCCTTCGGCTCCTACGAGCAGTACTTC.

This clone was observed a few times. This chain uses TRBV6-5 with TRBJ2-7; D may be TRBD2 (5 bases). Trimming stripped 2 bases from V and 4 bases from J, with 6 bases between. This CDR3 has 12 amino acids. From germline, CDR1 is MNHEY and CDR2 SVGAGI. CDR3 nucleotides: TGTGCCAGCAGTTACAGAGGGTACGAGCAGTACTTC. Its protein is CASSYRGYEQYF.

This chain joins TRBV7-9 and TRBJ2-7, with a tentative D call TRBD1 (6 bases). Germline V lookup: CDR1 SEHNR, CDR2 FQNEAQ (reference sequence). This CDR3 has 15 amino acids. With 1 base removed from V and 2 bases from J, the gap between germline ends came to 12 bases. CDR3 bases: TGTGCCAGCAGCTTAGAACAGGGCAACCCCTACGAGCAGTACTTC. Protein: CASSLEQGNPYEQYF.

The chain joins TRBV10-3 to TRBJ2-3; TRBD2 is a possible D gene (5 bases). The ends were cut back, 4 bases at V and 5 bases at J, with 19 bases in the middle. The CDR3 spans 16 residues. The germline V gene has CDR1 ENHRY and CDR2 SYGVKD. The CDR3, as DNA: TGTGCCATCAGTGTTTTTCGGGGAGTACTTCAAGATACGCAGTATTTT. Translated: CAISVFRGVLQDTQYF.

J is TRBJ2-7 and V is TRBV6-1; D possibly corresponds to TRBD2 (5 bases). V was pared by 8 bases and J by 3 bases, with 17 bases between. The CDR3 is 14 amino acids. Per the germline V gene, CDR1 is MNHNS and CDR2 is SASEGT. The CDR3 is CASPPGGRIYEQYF. The CDR3, as DNA: TGTGCCAGCCCGCCCGGAGGCCGAATCTACGAGCAGTACTTC.

The chain employs TRBV28 and TRBJ1-2; D may be TRBD1 (6 bases). The CDR3 is 13 amino acids. Between the trimmed V and J ends, which lost 6 bases and 5 bases, there was a span of 13 bases. CDR1 is MDHEN and CDR2 is SYDVKM in the germline V gene. The CDR3 sequence: CASSRDNKYGYTF. CDR3 DNA sequence: TGTGCCAGCAGCCGGGACAACAAATATGGCTACACCTTC.